This TCR beta chain was sequenced in a study of cytotoxic CD8 clonotypes in ibrutinib-treated CLL. Looking at the study overall: Researchers reported over 9 relapsed/refractory and about 15 treatment-naive patients, around 17 of them IGHV unmutated. The average sample held roughly 250,000 productive templates and tens of thousands of productive rearrangements.

Genomic DNA in a quantity of 1.5 to 2 micrograms was derived from cryopreserved PBMCs for TCR beta libraries. The CDR3 runs to 8 residues. Trimming stripped 10 bases from V and 8 bases from J, with 5 bases between. Germline CDR1 WSHSY, CDR2 SAAADI. A 1 in 200,000 to 1 in 1 million T cell depth was the sequencing target. Clones were read by immunoSEQ multiplex PCR, and TCRdb kept only the in-frame ones, dropping some. The repertoire has under 150,000 clones, approximately 80% of them found once; the top ten carry around 7.6%. Sequencing used PBMCs, obtained after 36 months of ibrutinib treatment. The rearrangement joins TRBV10-2 to TRBJ1-2; D is unclear. This sequence originates from a human donor with chronic lymphocytic leukemia. CDR3 residues: CATSGYTF. In nucleotides, the CDR3 is TGCGCCACCTCCGGCTACACCTTC.